This T cell receptor (beta chain) was observed in a study of T-cell reconstitution after alpha-beta-depleted transplantation in children. The study's findings and limits: Reportedly, alpha-beta T cells present about two months post-transplant originated from several hundred expanded clones of graft origin. Where some patients showed high TCRbeta diversity at day 60, it came from recipient T cells and thymic progenitors that had survived. By one year post-transplant, T-cell counts and diversity largely arose from T cells that were newly produced.

In regard to this clonotype: Its specificity is not known.

Germline assignment: CDR1 ENHRY and CDR2 SYGVKD. Trimming shortened V by 2 bases and J by 4 bases, and 8 bases separated the two germline ends. The CDR3 runs 14 residues. A library of TCRbeta sequences, prepared with unique molecular identifiers, was generated. TCRdb reprocessed the PCR reads via MiXCR and lists one record per CDR3 protein. Found here are hundreds of thousands of distinct CDR3 sequences, about a sixth of them singletons; the top ten hold under 30%. This specimen consisted of PBMCs, mostly from graft donor cells, obtained 360 days after TCRalphabeta/CD19-depleted stem cell transplant. The chain has TRBV10-3 and TRBJ2-2; TRBD2 is a possible D gene (6 bases). The TCR originated in a boy under three years old who had a stem cell transplant for Wiskott-Aldrich syndrome, so the T cells may come from the graft donor. CDR3 sequence: CAISETGATGELFF. Written as DNA, the CDR3 is TGTGCCATCAGTGAGACGGGAGCCACCGGGGAGCTGTTTTTT.